This T cell receptor (beta chain) emerged from a study of cytomegalovirus exposure and HLA in healthy donors. General study points: There were a few CMV-associated chains whose specificity for CMV antigens was confirmed in vitro. Reportedly, TCR beta sequences accurately predicted HLA-A and HLA-B alleles in most subjects.

This CDR3 region has 15 residues. CDR1 and CDR2 from the germline V gene are SGHTA and FQGNSA. V dropped 3 bases and J dropped 2; count of bases not matched to a gene: 3. A remark on this clone: What it binds is unknown.

PCR involved 60 Vbeta and 13 Jbeta primers. Clones were sequenced by immunoSEQ multiplex PCR, and TCRdb holds only the in-frame ones, with some missing. The data contain some 140,000 clones, roughly 76% of them seen just once; the ten biggest clones take up over 1%. The receptor's source is a woman in her thirties or forties in good health and CMV-seronegative. The sample taken for sequencing was PBMCs. V is TRBV7-2 and J is TRBJ1-5; 8 positions match TRBD1. The CDR3 DNA follows: TGTGCCAGCAGCTTGACAGGGGTGGGCAATCAGCCCCAGCATTTT. It is translated as CASSLTGVGNQPQHF.